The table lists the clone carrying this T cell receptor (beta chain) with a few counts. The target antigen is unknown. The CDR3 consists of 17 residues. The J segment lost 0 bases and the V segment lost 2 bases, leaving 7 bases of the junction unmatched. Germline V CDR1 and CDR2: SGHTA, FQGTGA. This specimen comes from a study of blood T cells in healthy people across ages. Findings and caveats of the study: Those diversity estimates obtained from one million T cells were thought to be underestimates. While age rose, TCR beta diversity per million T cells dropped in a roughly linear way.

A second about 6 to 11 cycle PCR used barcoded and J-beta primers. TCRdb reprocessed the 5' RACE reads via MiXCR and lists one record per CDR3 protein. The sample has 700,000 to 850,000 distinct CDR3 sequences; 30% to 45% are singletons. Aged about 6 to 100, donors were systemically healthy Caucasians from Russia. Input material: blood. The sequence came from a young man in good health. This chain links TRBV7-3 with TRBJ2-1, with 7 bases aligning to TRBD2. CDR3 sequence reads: CASSLSGGRGSYNEQFF. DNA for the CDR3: TGTGCCAGCAGCTTATCGGGGGGTAGAGGCTCCTACAATGAGCAGTTCTTC.